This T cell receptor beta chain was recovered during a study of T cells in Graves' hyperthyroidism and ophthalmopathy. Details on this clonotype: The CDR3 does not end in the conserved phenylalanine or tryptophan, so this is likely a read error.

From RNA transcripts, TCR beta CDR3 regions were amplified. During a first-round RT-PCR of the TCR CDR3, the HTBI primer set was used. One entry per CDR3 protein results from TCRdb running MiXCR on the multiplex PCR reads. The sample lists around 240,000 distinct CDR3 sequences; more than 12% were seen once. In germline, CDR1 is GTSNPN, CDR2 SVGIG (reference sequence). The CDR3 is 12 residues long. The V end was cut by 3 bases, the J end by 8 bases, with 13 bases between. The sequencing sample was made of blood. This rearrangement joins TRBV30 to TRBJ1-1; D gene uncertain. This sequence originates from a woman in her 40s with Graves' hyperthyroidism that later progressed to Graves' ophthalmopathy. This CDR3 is CAWRVIRYEAFV. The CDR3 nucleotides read TGTGCCTGGAGAGTTATAAGATACGAAGCTTTCGTT.